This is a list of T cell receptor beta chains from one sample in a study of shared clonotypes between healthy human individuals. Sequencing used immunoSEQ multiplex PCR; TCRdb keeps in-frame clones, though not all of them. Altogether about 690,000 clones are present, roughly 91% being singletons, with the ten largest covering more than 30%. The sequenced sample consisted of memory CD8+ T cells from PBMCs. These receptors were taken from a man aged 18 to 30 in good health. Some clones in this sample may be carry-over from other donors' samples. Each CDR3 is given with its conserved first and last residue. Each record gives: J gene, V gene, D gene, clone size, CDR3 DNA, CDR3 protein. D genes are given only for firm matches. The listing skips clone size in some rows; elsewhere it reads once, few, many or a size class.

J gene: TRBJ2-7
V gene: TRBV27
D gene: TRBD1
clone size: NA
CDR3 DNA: TGTGCCAGCAGTTCCGGACAGGGCGACGAGCAGTACTTC
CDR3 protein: CASSSGQGDEQYF

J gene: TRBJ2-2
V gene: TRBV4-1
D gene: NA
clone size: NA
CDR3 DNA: TGCGCCAGCAGCCTACCTGGGTCCGGGGAGCTGTTTTTT
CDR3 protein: CASSLPGSGELFF

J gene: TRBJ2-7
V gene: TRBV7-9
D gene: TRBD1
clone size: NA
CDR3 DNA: TGCGCCAGCAGCCAAGGGCAGGGGGCTTACGAGCAGTACTTC
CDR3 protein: CASSQGQGAYEQYF

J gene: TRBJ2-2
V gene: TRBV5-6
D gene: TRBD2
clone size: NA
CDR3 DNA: TGTGCCAGCAGCTTGGGGCTAGCGGTTCATTCCGGGGAGCTGTTTTTT
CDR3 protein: CASSLGLAVHSGELFF

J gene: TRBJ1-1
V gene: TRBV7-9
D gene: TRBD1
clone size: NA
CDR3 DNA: TGTGCCAGCAGCTTAGGATTGAGGGGGCTGAACACTGAAGCTTTCTTT
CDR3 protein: CASSLGLRGLNTEAFF

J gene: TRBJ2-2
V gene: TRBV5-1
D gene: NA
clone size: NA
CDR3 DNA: TGCGCCAGCAGCTTGGCACAGGCCCTCGTCGGGGAGCTGTTTTTT
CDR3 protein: CASSLAQALVGELFF

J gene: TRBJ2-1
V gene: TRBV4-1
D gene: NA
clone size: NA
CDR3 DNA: TGCGCCAGCAGCCAAGTAGGGAGCAACAATGAGCAGTTCTTC
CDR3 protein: CASSQVGSNNEQFF

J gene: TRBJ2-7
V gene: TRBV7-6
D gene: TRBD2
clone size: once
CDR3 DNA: TGTGCCAGCAGTCCACCCGGGGGGGGCGGGAGCTACGAGCAGTACTTC
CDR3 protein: CASSPPGGGGSYEQYF

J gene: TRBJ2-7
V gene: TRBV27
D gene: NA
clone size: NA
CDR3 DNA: TGTGCCAGCCCTCGGGACGGCTACGAGCAGTACTTC
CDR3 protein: CASPRDGYEQYF

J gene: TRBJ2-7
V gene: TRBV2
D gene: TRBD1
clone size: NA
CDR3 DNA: TGTGCCAGCACTACAACTGAAACTGGGACAGCCTCCTACGAGCAGTACTTC
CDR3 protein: CASTTTETGTASYEQYF

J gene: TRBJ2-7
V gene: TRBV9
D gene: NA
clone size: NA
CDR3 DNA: TGTGCCAGCAGCGTAGGTGTGGGATTCTCCTCCTACGAGCAGTACTTC
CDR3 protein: CASSVGVGFSSYEQYF

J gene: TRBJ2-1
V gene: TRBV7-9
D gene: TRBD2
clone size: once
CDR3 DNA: TGTGCCAGCAGCTCCCGCCGGGGGAGGGCCGGCAATGAGCAGTTCTTC
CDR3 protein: CASSSRRGRAGNEQFF

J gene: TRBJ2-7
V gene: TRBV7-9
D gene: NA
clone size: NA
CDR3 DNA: TGTGCCAGCAGCCACGTCGGGGTTTCCTACGAGCAGTACTTC
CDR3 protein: CASSHVGVSYEQYF

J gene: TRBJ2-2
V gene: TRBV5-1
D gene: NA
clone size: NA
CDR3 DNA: TGTGCCAGCAGCTATCGCAGGACGAACACCGGGGAGCTGTTTTTT
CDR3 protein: CASSYRRTNTGELFF

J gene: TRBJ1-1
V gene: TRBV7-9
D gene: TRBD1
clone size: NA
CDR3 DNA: TGTGCCAGCAGCAGCCGACAGGGGGACGAAGAAGCTTTCTTT
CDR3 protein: CASSSRQGDEEAFF

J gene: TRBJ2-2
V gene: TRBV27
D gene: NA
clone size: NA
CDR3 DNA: TGTGCCAGCAGTCGGAACACCGGGGAGCTGTTTTTT
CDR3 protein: CASSRNTGELFF

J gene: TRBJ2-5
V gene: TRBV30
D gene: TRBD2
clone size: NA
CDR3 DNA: TGTGCCTGGAGTGTGTTTCGGCCGCGGGGGATGACCCAGTACTTC
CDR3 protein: CAWSVFRPRGMTQYF

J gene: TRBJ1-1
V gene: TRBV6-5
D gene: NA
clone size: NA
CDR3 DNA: TGTGCCAGCAGCCAAAGTCCGACAGGTGAAGCTTTCTTT
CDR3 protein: CASSQSPTGEAFF

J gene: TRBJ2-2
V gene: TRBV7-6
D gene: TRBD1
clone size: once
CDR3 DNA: TGTGCCAGCAGCGACCTTTTGAGGGGGCTTAATCCCGGGGAGCTGTTTTTT
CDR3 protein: CASSDLLRGLNPGELFF

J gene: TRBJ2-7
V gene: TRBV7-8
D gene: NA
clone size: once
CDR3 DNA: TGTGCCACCCACCCTCGAGGTATCTACGAGCAGTACTTC
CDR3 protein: CATHPRGIYEQYF

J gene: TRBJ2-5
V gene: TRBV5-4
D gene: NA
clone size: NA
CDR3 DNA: TGTGCCAGCAGCTTGGTACCCCCCGGGAGAAGAGAGACCCAGTACTTC
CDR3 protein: CASSLVPPGRRETQYF

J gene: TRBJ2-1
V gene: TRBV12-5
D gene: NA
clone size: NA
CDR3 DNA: TGTGCTAGTGGTTTGGTACAGGGCGGGTCATACAATGAGCAGTTCTTC
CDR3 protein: CASGLVQGGSYNEQFF